This TCR beta chain appears in the sequencing data of a study of T-cell reconstitution after alpha-beta-depleted transplantation in children. Preparation of the TCRbeta library was carried out with unique molecular identifiers. MiXCR, applied by TCRdb to the PCR reads, yields one record per CDR3 protein. Among around 600,000 distinct CDR3 sequences, over 9.5% were seen once, and the ten largest hold 4% to 5%. In its sample, this clonotype was seen many times. Trimming took 4 bases from V and 5 from J; bases not matched to a gene: 10. Germline assignment: CDR1 MGHRA and CDR2 YSYEKL. This CDR3 has 15 amino acids.

This receptor was identified in a human donor who donated a stem cell graft to a child with acute myeloid leukemia. The rearrangement joins TRBV4-1 to TRBJ2-7; 8 bases are shared with TRBD2. Here the sequenced sample was PBMCs from the stem cell graft donor, taken from the stem cell graft. The CDR3 protein is CASSPHRGRFDEQYF. DNA of the CDR3: TGCGCCAGCAGCCCTCATCGCGGGAGGTTCGACGAGCAGTACTTC.